This T cell receptor beta chain was sequenced during a study of response to subunit inactivated influenza vaccine. CDR1 ENHRY and CDR2 SYGVKD come from the germline V gene. The CDR3 contains 13 residues. Trimming removed 5 bases at V and 8 bases at J, with 10 bases between. TCRdb independently ran MiXCR on the RT-PCR reads; one entry per CDR3 protein. The data hold around 600,000 distinct CDR3 sequences, with around 11% observed a single time. In this sample, this clonotype turned up many times. A further study also used this sample, focusing on T cells expressing NK-cell markers. From that paper: 5'RACE template switching built TCR beta cDNA with unique molecular identifiers.

The rearrangement uses TRBV10-3 and TRBJ1-6; the D gene is possibly TRBD1 (5 bases). The source material was PBMCs from blood, sampled on the day of vaccination. This TCR came from a man aged 45-60 years who received an inactivated influenza vaccine. CDR3 amino acids: CAISQQQDSPLHF. CDR3 bases: TGTGCCATCAGTCAGCAACAGGATTCACCCCTCCACTTT.